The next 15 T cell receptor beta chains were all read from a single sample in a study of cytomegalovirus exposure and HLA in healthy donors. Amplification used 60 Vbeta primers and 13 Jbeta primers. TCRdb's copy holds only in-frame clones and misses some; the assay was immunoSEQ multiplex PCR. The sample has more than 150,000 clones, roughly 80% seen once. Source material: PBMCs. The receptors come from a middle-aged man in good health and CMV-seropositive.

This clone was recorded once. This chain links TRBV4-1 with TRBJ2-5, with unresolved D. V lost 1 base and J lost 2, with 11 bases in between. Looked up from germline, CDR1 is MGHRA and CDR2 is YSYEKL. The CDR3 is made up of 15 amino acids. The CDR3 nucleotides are TGCGCCAGCAGCCAAGGCGGCGGTATACAAGAGACCCAGTACTTC. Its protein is CASSQGGGIQETQYF.

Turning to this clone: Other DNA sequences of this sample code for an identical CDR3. The CDR3 protein is CASSAGGTDTQYF. In DNA, the CDR3 is TGTGCCAGCAGTGCCGGGGGCACAGATACGCAGTATTTT. The rearrangement links TRBV6-5 to TRBJ2-3; D perhaps matches TRBD2 (5 bases). The CDR3 covers 13 residues. Germline V gene sequence: CDR1 MNHEY, CDR2 SVGAGI. With 5 bases removed from V and 1 base from J, the gap between germline ends came to 7 bases.

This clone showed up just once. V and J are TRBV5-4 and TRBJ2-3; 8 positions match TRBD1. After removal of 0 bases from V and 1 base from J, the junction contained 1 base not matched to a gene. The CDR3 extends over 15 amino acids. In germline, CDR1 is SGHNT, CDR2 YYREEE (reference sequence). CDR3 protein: CASSLGGQGTDTQYF. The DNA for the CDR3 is TGTGCCAGCAGCTTGGGGGGACAGGGCACAGATACGCAGTATTTT.

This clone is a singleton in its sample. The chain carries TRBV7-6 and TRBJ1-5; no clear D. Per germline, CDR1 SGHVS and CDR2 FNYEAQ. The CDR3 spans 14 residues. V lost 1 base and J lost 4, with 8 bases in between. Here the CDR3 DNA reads TGTGCCAGCAGCTTAGGCGATGAGAATCAGCCCCAGCATTTT. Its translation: CASSLGDENQPQHF.

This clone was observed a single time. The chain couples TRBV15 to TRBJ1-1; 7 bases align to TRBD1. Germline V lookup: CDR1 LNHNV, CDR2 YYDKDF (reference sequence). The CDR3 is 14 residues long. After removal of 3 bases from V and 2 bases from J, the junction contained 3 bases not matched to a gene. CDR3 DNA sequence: TGTGCCACCAGCAGCCGGGACAGCAACACTGAAGCTTTCTTT. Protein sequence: CATSSRDSNTEAFF.

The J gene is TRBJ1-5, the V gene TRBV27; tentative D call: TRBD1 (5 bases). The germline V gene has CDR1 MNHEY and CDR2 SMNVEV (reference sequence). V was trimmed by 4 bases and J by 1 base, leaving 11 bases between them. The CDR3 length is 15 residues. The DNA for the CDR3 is TGTGCCAGCAGTTCCTTACAGGAAAGCAATCAGCCCCAGCATTTT. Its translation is CASSSLQESNQPQHF.

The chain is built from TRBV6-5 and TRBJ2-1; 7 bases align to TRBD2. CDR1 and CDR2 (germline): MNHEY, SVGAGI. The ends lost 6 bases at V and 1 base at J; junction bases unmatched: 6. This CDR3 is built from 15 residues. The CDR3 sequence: CASRRSAGSYNEQFF. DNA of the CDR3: TGTGCCAGCAGACGGTCAGCGGGGTCCTACAATGAGCAGTTCTTC.

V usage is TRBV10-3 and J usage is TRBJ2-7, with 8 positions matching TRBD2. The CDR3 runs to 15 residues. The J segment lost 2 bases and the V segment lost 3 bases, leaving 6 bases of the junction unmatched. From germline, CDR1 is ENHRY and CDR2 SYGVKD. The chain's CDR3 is CAISDSGGAAYEQYF. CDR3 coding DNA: TGTGCCATCAGTGATTCCGGGGGGGCGGCCTACGAGCAGTACTTC.

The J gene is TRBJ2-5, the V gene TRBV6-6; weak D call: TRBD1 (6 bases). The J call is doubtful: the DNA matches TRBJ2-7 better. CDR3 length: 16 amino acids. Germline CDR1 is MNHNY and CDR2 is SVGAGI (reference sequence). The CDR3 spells CASSYSVDSLAYEQYF. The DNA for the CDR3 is TGTGCCAGCAGTTACAGCGTGGACAGTTTAGCCTACGAGCAGTACTTC.

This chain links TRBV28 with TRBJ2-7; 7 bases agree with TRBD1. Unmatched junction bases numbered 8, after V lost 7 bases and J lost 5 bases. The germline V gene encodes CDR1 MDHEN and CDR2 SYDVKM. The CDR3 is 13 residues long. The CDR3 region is CASIPRGGHEQYF. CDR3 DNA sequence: TGTGCCAGCATCCCAAGAGGGGGCCACGAGCAGTACTTC.

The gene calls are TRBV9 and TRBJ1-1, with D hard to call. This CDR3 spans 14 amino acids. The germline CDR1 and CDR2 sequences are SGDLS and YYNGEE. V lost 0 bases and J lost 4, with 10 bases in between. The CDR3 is CASSVGGEGTEAFF. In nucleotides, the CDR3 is TGTGCCAGCAGCGTAGGAGGTGAGGGCACTGAAGCTTTCTTT.

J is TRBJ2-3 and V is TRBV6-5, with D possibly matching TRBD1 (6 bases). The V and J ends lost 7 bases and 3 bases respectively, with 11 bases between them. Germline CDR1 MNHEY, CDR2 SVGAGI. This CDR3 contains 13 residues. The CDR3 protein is CASTPRGTDTQYF. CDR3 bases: TGTGCCAGCACCCCAAGGGGGACAGATACGCAGTATTTT.

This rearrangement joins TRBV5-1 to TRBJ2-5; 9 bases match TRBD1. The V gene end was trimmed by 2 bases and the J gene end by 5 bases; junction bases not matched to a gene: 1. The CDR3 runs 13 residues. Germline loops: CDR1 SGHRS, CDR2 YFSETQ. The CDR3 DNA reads TGCGCCAGCAGCTTACAGGGGGCCGAGACCCAGTACTTC. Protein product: CASSLQGAETQYF.

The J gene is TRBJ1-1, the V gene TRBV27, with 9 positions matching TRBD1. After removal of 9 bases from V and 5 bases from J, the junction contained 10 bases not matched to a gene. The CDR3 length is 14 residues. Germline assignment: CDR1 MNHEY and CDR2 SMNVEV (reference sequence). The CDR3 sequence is CASHQQGAWTEAFF. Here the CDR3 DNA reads TGTGCCAGTCATCAACAGGGGGCGTGGACTGAAGCTTTCTTT.

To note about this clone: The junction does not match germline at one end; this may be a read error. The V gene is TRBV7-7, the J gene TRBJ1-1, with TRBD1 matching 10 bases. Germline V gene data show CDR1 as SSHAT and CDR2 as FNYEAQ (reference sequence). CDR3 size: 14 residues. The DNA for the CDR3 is TGTGCTAGCAGCCCCGGGACAGGGGTTACTGAAGCTTTCTTT. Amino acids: CASSPGTGVTEAFF.